These 8 T cell receptor beta chains share one sample of origin, sequenced in a study of T cell changes during pregnancy in multiple sclerosis. The repertoire was sequenced with immunoSEQ multiplex PCR; TCRdb's copy has only in-frame clones and lacks some. The sample carries tens of thousands of clones, about 90% recorded once. Sequencing was performed on CD4+ T cells from peripheral blood mononuclear cells, taken in the third trimester of pregnancy. These receptors all stem from a female donor in good health, enrolled as a control in a pregnancy study.

DNA for the CDR3: TGTGCCAGCAGTGAATCCCAGGTCTATGGCTACACCTTC. This encodes CASSESQVYGYTF. V gene TRBV2 combines with J gene TRBJ1-2; unclear D gene. CDR3 length: 13 residues. Deletions cut 2 bases from V and 4 bases from J, with 8 bases between. CDR1 is SNHLY, CDR2 FYNNEI, per germline.

V and J are TRBV7-2 and TRBJ2-5; maybe TRBD1 (6 bases). The V end lost 1 base, the J end lost 1 base, and 10 bases lay between the germline ends. The germline V gene encodes CDR1 SGHTA and CDR2 FQGNSA. This CDR3 comprises 15 residues. Written as DNA, the CDR3 is TGTGCCAGCAGCTTAGTGGACAGAGCCCAAGAGACCCAGTACTTC. This encodes CASSLVDRAQETQYF.

The genes are TRBV7-3 and TRBJ2-1; 8 bases match TRBD1. Germline V CDR1 and CDR2: SGHTA, FQGTGA. V trimming: 5 bases; J trimming: 6 bases; junction bases outside the gene matches: 9. The CDR3 is made up of 15 amino acids. The CDR3 nucleotides are TGTGCCAGCAGCCTAGTCGGACAGGGTGGCAATGAGCAGTTCTTC. Translation gives CASSLVGQGGNEQFF.

This sequence joins TRBV28 and TRBJ2-5; 8 bases are a match to TRBD1. Trimming cost V 4 bases and J 5 bases; bases outside gene matches: 9. This CDR3 spans 15 amino acids. From germline, CDR1 is MDHEN and CDR2 SYDVKM. The CDR3 coding sequence is TGTGCCAGCAGTTATCAGGGGGCTAGGCTGGAGACCCAGTACTTC. Encoded protein: CASSYQGARLETQYF.

The chain recombines TRBV5-1 with TRBJ1-5, with D possibly TRBD1 on 6 matching bases. The CDR3 consists of 15 residues. Looked up from germline, CDR1 is SGHRS and CDR2 is YFSETQ. V lost 2 bases and J 2 bases, leaving 11 bases between the germline ends. This CDR3 reads CASSLHSGGNQPQHF. CDR3 DNA: TGCGCCAGCAGCTTACACTCAGGGGGCAATCAGCCCCAGCATTTT.

CDR3 sequence: CASSLAGTVTYEQYF. The CDR3 coding sequence is TGTGCCAGCAGCTTAGCGGGGACAGTGACCTACGAGCAGTACTTC. The chain carries TRBV7-8 and TRBJ2-7; TRBD1 agrees at 7 bases. This CDR3 comprises 15 residues. V was clipped by 0 bases and J by 2 bases; unmatched bases: 4. CDR1 SGHVS and CDR2 FQNEAQ come from the germline V gene.

V and J are TRBV5-1 and TRBJ1-1; D is perhaps TRBD1 (5 bases). The CDR3 covers 16 residues. From germline, CDR1 is SGHRS and CDR2 YFSETQ. Trimming cost V 0 bases and J 5 bases, with 17 bases left between them. Here the CDR3 DNA reads TGCGCCAGCAGCTTGGTAGGGGCAGGCGTGAGAACTGAAGCTTTCTTT. Translated: CASSLVGAGVRTEAFF.

This chain links TRBV5-1 with TRBJ2-2; TRBD1 is a possible D gene (5 bases). Germline V gene sequence: CDR1 SGHRS, CDR2 YFSETQ. Trimming cost V 0 bases and J 3 bases, with 12 bases left between them. This CDR3 is 16 amino acids long. Written as DNA, the CDR3 is TGCGCCAGCAGCTTGGTAGGGGCGGTGGACACCGGGGAGCTGTTTTTT. Its protein product is CASSLVGAVDTGELFF. Full variable domain (rest looked up from reference TRBV5-1 and TRBJ2-2): KAGVTQTPRYLIKTRGQQVTLSCSPISGHRSVSWYQQTPGQGLQFLFEYFSETQRNKGNFPGRFSGRQFSNSRSEMNVSTLELGDSALYLCASSLVGAVDTGELFFGEGSRLTVL.